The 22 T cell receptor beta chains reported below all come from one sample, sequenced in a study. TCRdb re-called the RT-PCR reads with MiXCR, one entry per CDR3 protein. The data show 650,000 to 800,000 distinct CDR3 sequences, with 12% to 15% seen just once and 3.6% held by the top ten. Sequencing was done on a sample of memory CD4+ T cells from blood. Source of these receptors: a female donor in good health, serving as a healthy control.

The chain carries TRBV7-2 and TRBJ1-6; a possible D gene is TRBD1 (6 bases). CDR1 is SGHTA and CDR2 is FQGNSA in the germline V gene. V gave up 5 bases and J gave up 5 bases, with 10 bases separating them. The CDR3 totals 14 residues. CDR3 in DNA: TGTGCCAGCAGCACGGACAGCCATAATTCACCCCTCCACTTT. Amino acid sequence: CASSTDSHNSPLHF.

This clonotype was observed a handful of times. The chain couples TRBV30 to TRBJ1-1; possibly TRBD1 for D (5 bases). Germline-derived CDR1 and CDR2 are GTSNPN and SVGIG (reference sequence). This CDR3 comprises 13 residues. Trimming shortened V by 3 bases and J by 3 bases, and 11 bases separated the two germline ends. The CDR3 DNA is TGTGCCTGGAGCCCCCAAGGGGACACTGAAGCTTTCTTT. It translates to CAWSPQGDTEAFF.

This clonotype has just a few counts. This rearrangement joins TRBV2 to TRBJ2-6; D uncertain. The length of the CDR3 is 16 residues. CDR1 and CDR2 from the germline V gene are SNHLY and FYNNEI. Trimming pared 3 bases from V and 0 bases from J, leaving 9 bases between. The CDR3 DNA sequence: TGTGCCAGCAGTGAGGAAGGATTCTCTGGGGCCAACGTCCTGACTTTC. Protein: CASSEEGFSGANVLTF.

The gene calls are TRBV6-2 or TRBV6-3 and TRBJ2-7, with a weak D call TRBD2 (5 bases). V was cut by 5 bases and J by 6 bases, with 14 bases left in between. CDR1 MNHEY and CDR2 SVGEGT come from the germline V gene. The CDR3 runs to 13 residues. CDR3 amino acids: CASSPGSTSEQYF. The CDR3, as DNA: TGTGCCAGCAGTCCGGGATCGACCTCCGAGCAGTACTTC.

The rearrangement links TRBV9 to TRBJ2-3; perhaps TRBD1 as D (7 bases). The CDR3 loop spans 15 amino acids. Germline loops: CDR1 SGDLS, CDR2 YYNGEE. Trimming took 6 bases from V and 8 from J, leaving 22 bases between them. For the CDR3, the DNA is TGTGCCAGCACCATCGACAGGGAGGTCAGAAGTACGCAGTATTTT. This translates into CASTIDREVRSTQYF.

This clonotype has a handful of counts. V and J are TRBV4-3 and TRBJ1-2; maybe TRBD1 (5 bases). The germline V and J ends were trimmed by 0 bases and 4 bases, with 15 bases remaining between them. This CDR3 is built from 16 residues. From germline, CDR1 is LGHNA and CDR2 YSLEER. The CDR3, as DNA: TGCGCCAGCAGCCAAGATTTTAGAGGGACCTTCTATGGCTACACCTTC. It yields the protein CASSQDFRGTFYGYTF.

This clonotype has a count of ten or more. CDR3 DNA: TGTGCCAGCAGTGAGGGGACTAGCGCGGGACGACACACCGGGGAGCTGTTTTTT. The encoded protein is CASSEGTSAGRHTGELFF. The chain combines TRBV6-6 with TRBJ2-2; 10 bases are a match to TRBD2. This CDR3 has 18 residues. V dropped 5 bases and J dropped 3; count of bases not matched to a gene: 12. Germline V gene data show CDR1 as MNHNY and CDR2 as SVGAGI (reference sequence).

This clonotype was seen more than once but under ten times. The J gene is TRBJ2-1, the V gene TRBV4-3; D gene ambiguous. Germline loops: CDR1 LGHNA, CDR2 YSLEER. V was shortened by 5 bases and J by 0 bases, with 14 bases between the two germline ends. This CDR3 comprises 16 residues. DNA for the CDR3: TGCGCCAGCAGCAGAAGCCTTTTAAGCTCCTACAATGAGCAGTTCTTC. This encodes CASSRSLLSSYNEQFF.

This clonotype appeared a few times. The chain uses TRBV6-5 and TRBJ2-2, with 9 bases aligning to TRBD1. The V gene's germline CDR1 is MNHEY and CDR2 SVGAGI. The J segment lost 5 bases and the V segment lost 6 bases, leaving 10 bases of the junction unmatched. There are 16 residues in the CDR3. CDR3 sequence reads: CASRRRTGAGTGELFF. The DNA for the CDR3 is TGTGCCAGCAGACGCCGGACAGGGGCGGGAACCGGGGAGCTGTTTTTT.

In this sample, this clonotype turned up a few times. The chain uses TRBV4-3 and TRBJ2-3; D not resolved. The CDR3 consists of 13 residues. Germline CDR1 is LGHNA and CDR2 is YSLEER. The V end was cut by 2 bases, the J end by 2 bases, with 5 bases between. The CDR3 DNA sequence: TGCGCCAGCAGCCAAAGCATCACAGATACGCAGTATTTT. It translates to CASSQSITDTQYF.

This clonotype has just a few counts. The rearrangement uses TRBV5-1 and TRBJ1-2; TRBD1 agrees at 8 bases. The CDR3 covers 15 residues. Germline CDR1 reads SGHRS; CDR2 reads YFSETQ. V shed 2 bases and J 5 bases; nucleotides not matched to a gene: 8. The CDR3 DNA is TGCGCCAGCAGCTTCTTAACAGGGGGAAGTTATGGCTACACCTTC. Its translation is CASSFLTGGSYGYTF.

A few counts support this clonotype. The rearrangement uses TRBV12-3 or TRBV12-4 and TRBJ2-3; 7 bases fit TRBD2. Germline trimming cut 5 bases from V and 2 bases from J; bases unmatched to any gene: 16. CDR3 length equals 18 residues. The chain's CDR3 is CASSVPRGRLADTDTQYF. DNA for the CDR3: TGTGCCAGCAGTGTTCCCCGGGGAAGGCTAGCGGACACAGATACGCAGTATTTT.

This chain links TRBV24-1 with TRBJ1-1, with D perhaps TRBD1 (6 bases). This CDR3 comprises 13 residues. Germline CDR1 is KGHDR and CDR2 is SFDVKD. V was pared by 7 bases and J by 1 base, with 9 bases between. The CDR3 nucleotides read TGTGCCACCAGAGGACAGCCGAACACTGAAGCTTTCTTT. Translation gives CATRGQPNTEAFF.

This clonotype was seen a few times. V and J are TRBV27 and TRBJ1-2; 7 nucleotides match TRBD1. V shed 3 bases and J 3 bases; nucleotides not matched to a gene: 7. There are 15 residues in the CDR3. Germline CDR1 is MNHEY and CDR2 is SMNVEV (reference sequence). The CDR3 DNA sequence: TGTGCCAGCAGTTTGGTAGGGGGCGGGTACTATGGCTACACCTTC. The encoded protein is CASSLVGGGYYGYTF.

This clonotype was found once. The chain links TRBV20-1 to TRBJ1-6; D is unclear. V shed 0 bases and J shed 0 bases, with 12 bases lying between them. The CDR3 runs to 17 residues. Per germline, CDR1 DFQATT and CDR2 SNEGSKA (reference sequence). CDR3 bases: TGCAGTGCTAGAGATAATCTGGTTTCCTCCTATAATTCACCCCTCCACTTT. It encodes CSARDNLVSSYNSPLHF.

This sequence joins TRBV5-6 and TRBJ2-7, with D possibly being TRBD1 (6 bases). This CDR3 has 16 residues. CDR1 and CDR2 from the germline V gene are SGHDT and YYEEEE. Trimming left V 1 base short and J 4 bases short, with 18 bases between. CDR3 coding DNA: TGTGCCAGCAGCTTGTGGCAGGGGTTATCGGTTTACGAGCAGTACTTC. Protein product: CASSLWQGLSVYEQYF.

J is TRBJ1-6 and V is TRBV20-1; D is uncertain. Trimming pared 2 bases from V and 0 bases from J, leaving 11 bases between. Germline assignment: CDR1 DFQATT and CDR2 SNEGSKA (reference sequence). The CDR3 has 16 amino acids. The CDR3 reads CSARPFGSSYNSPLHF. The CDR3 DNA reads TGCAGTGCTAGACCCTTCGGGAGCTCCTATAATTCACCCCTCCACTTT.

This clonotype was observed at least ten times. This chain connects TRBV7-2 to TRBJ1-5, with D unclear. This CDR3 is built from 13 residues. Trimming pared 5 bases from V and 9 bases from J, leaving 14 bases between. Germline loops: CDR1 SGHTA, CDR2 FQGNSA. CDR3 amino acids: CASSPGSQRPQHF. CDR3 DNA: TGTGCCAGCAGCCCGGGATCTCAGAGGCCCCAGCATTTT.

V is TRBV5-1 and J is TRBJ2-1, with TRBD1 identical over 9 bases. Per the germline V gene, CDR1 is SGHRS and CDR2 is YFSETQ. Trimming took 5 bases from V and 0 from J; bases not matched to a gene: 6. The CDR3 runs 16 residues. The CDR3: CASRLGTGSSYNEQFF. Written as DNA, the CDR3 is TGCGCCAGCAGGCTAGGGACAGGGAGCTCCTACAATGAGCAGTTCTTC.

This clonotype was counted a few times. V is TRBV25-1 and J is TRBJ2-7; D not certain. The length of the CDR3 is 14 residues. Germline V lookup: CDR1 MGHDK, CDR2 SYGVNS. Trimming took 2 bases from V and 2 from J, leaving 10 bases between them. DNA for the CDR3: TGTGCCAGCAGTGAACTGAGCCGGGCCTACGAGCAGTACTTC. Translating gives CASSELSRAYEQYF.

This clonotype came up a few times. CDR3 nucleotides: TGTGCCAGCAGCCAAGATCAGGCTAGGGGGGGGGAGACCCAGTACTTC. Translating it yields CASSQDQARGGETQYF. This rearrangement joins TRBV4-2 to TRBJ2-5, with TRBD2 as a possible D gene (7 bases). The CDR3 runs to 16 residues. V was pared by 0 bases and J by 5 bases, with 16 bases between. The germline gives CDR1 LGHNA, CDR2 YNFKEQ.

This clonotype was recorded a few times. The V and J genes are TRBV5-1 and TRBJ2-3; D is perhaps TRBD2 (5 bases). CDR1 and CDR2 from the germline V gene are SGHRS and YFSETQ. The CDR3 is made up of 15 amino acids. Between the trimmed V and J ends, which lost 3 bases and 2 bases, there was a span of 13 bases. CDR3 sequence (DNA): TGCGCCAGCAGCTGGAGCGGTAGACTCACAGATACGCAGTATTTT. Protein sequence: CASSWSGRLTDTQYF.